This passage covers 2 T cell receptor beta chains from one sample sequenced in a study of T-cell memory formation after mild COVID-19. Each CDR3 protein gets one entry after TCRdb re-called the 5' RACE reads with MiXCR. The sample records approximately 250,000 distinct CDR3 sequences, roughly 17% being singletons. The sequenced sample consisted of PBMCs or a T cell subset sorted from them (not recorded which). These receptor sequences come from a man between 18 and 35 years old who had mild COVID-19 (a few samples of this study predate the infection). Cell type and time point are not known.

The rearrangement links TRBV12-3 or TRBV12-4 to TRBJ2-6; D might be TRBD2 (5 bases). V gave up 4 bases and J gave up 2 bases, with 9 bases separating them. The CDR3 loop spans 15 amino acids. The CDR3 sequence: CASSSGGAGANVLTF. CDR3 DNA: TGTGCCAGCAGTTCAGGAGGAGCTGGGGCCAACGTCCTGACTTTC.

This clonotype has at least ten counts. The CDR3 DNA follows: TGTGCCAGCTCCTATAGCGGGGCCAGCCGGACCGGGGAGCTGTTTTTT. Amino acid sequence: CASSYSGASRTGELFF. The chain recombines TRBV7-2 with TRBJ2-2, with 8 bases identical to TRBD2. CDR3 length: 16 amino acids. J was trimmed by 5 bases and V by 8 bases; bases with no gene match: 13. Germline CDR1 SGHTA, CDR2 FQGNSA.